Following are 6 T cell receptor beta chains from one sample sequenced in a study of memory CD4+ T cells and cytomegalovirus serostatus. Libraries were prepared by immunoSEQ multiplex PCR; TCRdb keeps only in-frame clonotypes and omits some of them. The sample records under 75,000 clones, roughly 75% being singletons. The sort gate was single viable CD3+CD4+CD8-CD45RO+ cells for memory CD4+ T cells. Source material: memory CD4+ T cells from blood. The receptors shown here come from an adult in good health and CMV-seronegative. Some clones in this sample may be carry-over from other donors' samples.

The gene calls are TRBV6-6 and TRBJ1-2; no clear D. Germline lookup yields CDR1 MNHNY and CDR2 SVGAGI (reference sequence). The CDR3 sequence is 13 residues long. V lost 2 bases and J 1 base, leaving 5 bases between the germline ends. CDR3 sequence: CASSYRINYGYTF. Here the CDR3 DNA reads TGTGCCAGCAGTTACAGGATTAACTATGGCTACACCTTC.

V and J are TRBV6-5 and TRBJ1-5; 8 nucleotides align to TRBD1. The J segment lost 5 bases and the V segment lost 4 bases, leaving 7 bases of the junction unmatched. Germline lookup yields CDR1 MNHEY and CDR2 SVGAGI. This CDR3 contains 15 residues. CDR3 in amino acids: CASSSTPGGYQPQHF. CDR3 coding DNA: TGTGCCAGCAGTTCTACCCCAGGGGGCTATCAGCCCCAGCATTTT.

V gene TRBV7-9 combines with J gene TRBJ2-1; possible D gene TRBD2, 6 bases. V gave up 5 bases and J gave up 0 bases, with 23 bases separating them. There are 19 residues in the CDR3. Germline CDR1 is SEHNR and CDR2 is FQNEAQ (reference sequence). As DNA, the CDR3 is TGTGCCAGCAGCCCTAGCCCTAGTGCTAGCGAGAGCTCCTACAATGAGCAGTTCTTC. It codes for CASSPSPSASESSYNEQFF.

CDR3 sequence: CASSQDIGGDGYTF. CDR3 nucleotides: TGCGCCAGCAGCCAAGATATAGGGGGCGATGGCTACACCTTC. V gene TRBV4-3 combines with J gene TRBJ1-2; 7 bases map to TRBD1. Germline trimming cut 0 bases from V and 6 bases from J; bases unmatched to any gene: 4. Germline V CDR1 and CDR2: LGHNA, YSLEER. The length of the CDR3 is 14 residues.

This clone has only a few counts. This chain connects TRBV19 to TRBJ1-4; 7 nucleotides agree with TRBD1. V lost 5 bases and J lost 2; bases outside the gene matches: 2. CDR1 is LNHDA and CDR2 is SQIVND in the germline V gene (reference sequence). This CDR3 contains 14 residues. The CDR3 sequence is CASSGGQTNEKLFF. In DNA form, the CDR3 reads TGTGCCAGTAGTGGGGGACAGACTAATGAAAAACTGTTTTTT.

This clone was seen only a few times. The rearrangement joins TRBV15 to TRBJ2-1, with 13 bases lining up with TRBD2. Germline CDR1 LNHNV, CDR2 YYDKDF (reference sequence). The CDR3 contains 19 residues. J gave up 0 bases and V 3 bases, and 8 bases lay outside the gene matches. Written as DNA, the CDR3 is TGTGCCACCAGCAGGGGAAGACTAGCGGGGGGTCCCTCCTACAATGAGCAGTTCTTC. Its protein product is CATSRGRLAGGPSYNEQFF.